Listed here are 5 T cell receptor beta chains from one sample, sequenced in a study of T cells expressing NK-cell markers. TCRdb re-called the 5' RACE reads and shows each CDR3 protein once, DNA omitted. Its clone listing holds fewer than 300,000 distinct CDR3 sequences. The sequenced sample was blood T cells: a sorted CD56 or NKG2C T cell subset, CD4+ or CD8+ T cells, or bulk PBMC T cells (not recorded which). Every receptor here comes from a woman between 18 and 70 years old in good health.

V gene TRBV7-6 combines with J gene TRBJ2-3; TCRdb outputs TRBD1, but without DNA this stays unchecked. CDR1 is SGHVS, CDR2 FNYEAQ, per germline. The CDR3 is made up of 13 amino acids. CDR3 protein: CASSGGGSDTQYF. Full variable domain (rest looked up from reference TRBV7-6 and TRBJ2-3): GAGVSQSPRYKVTKRGQDVALRCDPISGHVSLYWYRQALGQGPEFLTYFNYEAQQDKSGLPNDRFSAERPEGSISTLTIQRTEQRDSAMYRCASSGGGSDTQYFGPGTRLTVL.

The chain combines TRBV5-4 with TRBJ2-1; with no DNA, the TCRdb D assignment of TRBD2 cannot be verified. There are 16 residues in the CDR3. Germline CDR1 is SGHNT and CDR2 is YYREEE (reference sequence). CDR3 loop: CASSRGGSGGYNEQFF.

The CDR3 is CSVVTLTEQFF. The gene calls are TRBV29-1 and TRBJ2-1; TCRdb lists TRBD1, though no DNA is available to test this call. From germline, CDR1 is SQVTM and CDR2 ANQGSEA. CDR3 length: 11 residues.

The genes are TRBV12-3 or TRBV12-4 and TRBJ2-1; without DNA, the TCRdb call of TRBD2 cannot be checked. The CDR3 runs to 15 residues. CDR3 sequence reads: CASRGQRFSYNEQFF.

The chain has TRBV20-1 and TRBJ2-1; the D call of TRBD1 rests on TCRdb alone, since no DNA is present to check it. In germline, CDR1 is DFQATT, CDR2 SNEGSKA (reference sequence). The CDR3 is 14 amino acids. The CDR3 sequence is CSAVTTTGYNEQFF.